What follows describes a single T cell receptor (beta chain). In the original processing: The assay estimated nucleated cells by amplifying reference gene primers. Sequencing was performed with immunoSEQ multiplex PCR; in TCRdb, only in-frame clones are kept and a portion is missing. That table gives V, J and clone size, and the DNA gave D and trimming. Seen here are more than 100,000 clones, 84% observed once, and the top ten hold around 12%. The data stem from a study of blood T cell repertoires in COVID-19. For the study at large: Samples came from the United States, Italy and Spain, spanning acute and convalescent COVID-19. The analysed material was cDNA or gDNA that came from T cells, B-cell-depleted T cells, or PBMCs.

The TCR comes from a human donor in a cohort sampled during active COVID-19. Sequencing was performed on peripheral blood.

CDR3: CASSQNQGNTEAFF. CDR3 DNA: TGTGCCAGCAGCCAAAACCAGGGAAACACTGAAGCTTTCTTT. The chain combines TRBV3-1 (or the pseudogene TRBV3-2) with TRBJ1-1; possible D gene TRBD1, 5 bases. The length of the CDR3 is 14 residues. From germline, CDR1 is LGHDT and CDR2 YNNKEL (reference sequence). The V gene lost 2 bases and the J gene lost 2 bases, with 9 bases spanning the gap.